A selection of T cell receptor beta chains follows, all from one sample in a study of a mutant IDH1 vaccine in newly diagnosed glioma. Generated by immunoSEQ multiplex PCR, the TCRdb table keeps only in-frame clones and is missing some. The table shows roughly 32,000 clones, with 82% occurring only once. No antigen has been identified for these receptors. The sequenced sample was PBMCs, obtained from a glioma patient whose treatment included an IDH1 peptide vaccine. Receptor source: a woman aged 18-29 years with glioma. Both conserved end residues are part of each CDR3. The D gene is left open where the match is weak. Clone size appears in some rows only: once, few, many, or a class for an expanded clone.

cdr3_nt: TGTGCCAGCAGTCCAGGACAGGGTCGCTACGAGCAGTACTTC; cdr3_aa: CASSPGQGRYEQYF; j_call: TRBJ2-7; v_call: TRBV6-5; d_call: TRBD1; clone_size: few
cdr3_nt: TGTGCCAGCAGCCAAGCGTATACAAACACCATATATTTT; cdr3_aa: CASSQAYTNTIYF; j_call: TRBJ1-3; v_call: TRBV4-2; d_call: .; clone_size: .
cdr3_nt: TGCGCCAGCAGCCTCACCGGGGGCGGCACAGATACGCAGTATTTT; cdr3_aa: CASSLTGGGTDTQYF; j_call: TRBJ2-3; v_call: TRBV4-1; d_call: .; clone_size: .
cdr3_nt: TGTGCCAGCAGCTTAGCTTGGCAGGGAGGCTATGGCTACACCTTC; cdr3_aa: CASSLAWQGGYGYTF; j_call: TRBJ1-2; v_call: TRBV7-2; d_call: .; clone_size: .
cdr3_nt: TGTGCCTGGAGTGTCGGACAGGGGGCCGATCAGCCCCAGCATTTT; cdr3_aa: CAWSVGQGADQPQHF; j_call: TRBJ1-5; v_call: TRBV30; d_call: TRBD1; clone_size: few
cdr3_nt: TGTGCCAGCAGCCGACTGCCGGGGATGCAAGAGACCCAGTACTTC; cdr3_aa: CASSRLPGMQETQYF; j_call: TRBJ2-5; v_call: TRBV7-9; d_call: .; clone_size: .
cdr3_nt: TGTGCCAGCAGTGACGTTCTGGCGGGAAGCTATGGCTACACCTTC; cdr3_aa: CASSDVLAGSYGYTF; j_call: TRBJ1-2; v_call: TRBV2; d_call: .; clone_size: .
cdr3_nt: TGTGCCACCAGCAGAGATAAAAGCGGGAGCTACGAGCAGTACTTC; cdr3_aa: CATSRDKSGSYEQYF; j_call: TRBJ2-7; v_call: TRBV15; d_call: TRBD2; clone_size: .
cdr3_nt: TGTGCCAGCAGTTTATTACCGGACTCCTACGAGCAGTACTTC; cdr3_aa: CASSLLPDSYEQYF; j_call: TRBJ2-7; v_call: TRBV27; d_call: .; clone_size: .
cdr3_nt: TGTGCCAGCAGCCCGGGACAGCGGAACACTGAAGCTTTCTTT; cdr3_aa: CASSPGQRNTEAFF; j_call: TRBJ1-1; v_call: TRBV5-4; d_call: TRBD1; clone_size: few
cdr3_nt: TGTGCCAGCAGCTCCCTGACAGGGTACTACGAGCAGTACTTC; cdr3_aa: CASSSLTGYYEQYF; j_call: TRBJ2-7; v_call: TRBV5-6; d_call: TRBD1; clone_size: .
cdr3_nt: TGTGCCAGCAGTTCTACTTCGACAGTTGAGTACACCTTC; cdr3_aa: CASSSTSTVEYTF; j_call: TRBJ1-2; v_call: TRBV2; d_call: .; clone_size: .
cdr3_nt: TGTGCCACCAGCAGGAGGCAGGGAAAAAACATTCAGTACTTC; cdr3_aa: CATSRRQGKNIQYF; j_call: TRBJ2-4; v_call: TRBV15; d_call: .; clone_size: .
cdr3_nt: TGTGCCAGCAGCCTACTAGGACAGGGGACAGCGCAATGCAACGCGGGCGGTCGGAAAGCTTTCTTT; cdr3_aa: CASSLLGQGTAQCNAGGRKAFF; j_call: TRBJ1-1; v_call: TRBV21-1; d_call: .; clone_size: .
cdr3_nt: TGCGCCAGCAGCCCGGGACAGGGGAACCATGAGCAGTTCTTC; cdr3_aa: CASSPGQGNHEQFF; j_call: TRBJ2-1; v_call: TRBV4-1; d_call: TRBD1; clone_size: .
cdr3_nt: TGTGCCAGCAGTTACTCGAGCGGGGGCGTTTTAAATGAGCAGTTCTTC; cdr3_aa: CASSYSSGGVLNEQFF; j_call: TRBJ2-1; v_call: TRBV6-5; d_call: TRBD2; clone_size: .
cdr3_nt: TGTGCCACCGCAGGGATTAGCTCTGGGGCCAACGTCCTGACTTTC; cdr3_aa: CATAGISSGANVLTF; j_call: TRBJ2-6; v_call: TRBV10-3; d_call: .; clone_size: .
cdr3_nt: TGTGCCAGCAGCCTCGGACACTCTGTCTATGGCTACACCTTC; cdr3_aa: CASSLGHSVYGYTF; j_call: TRBJ1-2; v_call: TRBV14; d_call: .; clone_size: .
cdr3_nt: TGCGCCAGCAGCCAAGCCCGGGACCACTCCTACAATGAGCAGTTCTTC; cdr3_aa: CASSQARDHSYNEQFF; j_call: TRBJ2-1; v_call: TRBV4-1; d_call: .; clone_size: once
cdr3_nt: TGCAGCGTGGGAGGATTTGAAGAGGTTTCAAACTATGGCTACACCTTC; cdr3_aa: CSVGGFEEVSNYGYTF; j_call: TRBJ1-2; v_call: TRBV29-1; d_call: .; clone_size: .
cdr3_nt: TGTGCCATCAGCAATCAAGGGGGGGACTATGGCTACACCTTC; cdr3_aa: CAISNQGGDYGYTF; j_call: TRBJ1-2; v_call: TRBV10-3; d_call: .; clone_size: .
cdr3_nt: TGTGCCAGCAGTTTATTCCCCGGGACAGGGTTTGATAAGGGGCAGTTCTTC; cdr3_aa: CASSLFPGTGFDKGQFF; j_call: TRBJ2-1; v_call: TRBV28; d_call: TRBD1; clone_size: few
cdr3_nt: TGTGCCAGCAGCACCGGGAGTCGGCCTAGCGGGCGCTCCTACAATGAGCAGTTCTTC; cdr3_aa: CASSTGSRPSGRSYNEQFF; j_call: TRBJ2-1; v_call: TRBV7-2; d_call: TRBD2; clone_size: .
cdr3_nt: TGTGCCAGTAGTGGTGGGGCCGGCAGAAACACCATATATTTT; cdr3_aa: CASSGGAGRNTIYF; j_call: TRBJ1-3; v_call: TRBV19; d_call: .; clone_size: .
cdr3_nt: TGCGCCAGCAGCTTGGAGTTCTCTGGAAACACCATATATTTT; cdr3_aa: CASSLEFSGNTIYF; j_call: TRBJ1-3; v_call: TRBV5-1; d_call: .; clone_size: .
cdr3_nt: TGCGCCAGCAGCTTGGTGTCGTCTTCCTACGAGCAGTACTTC; cdr3_aa: CASSLVSSSYEQYF; j_call: TRBJ2-7; v_call: TRBV5-1; d_call: .; clone_size: .
cdr3_nt: TGTGCCAGCAGCTTAGCAGACTGGACACCGACTTCCCCGAGCACTGAAGCTTTCTTT; cdr3_aa: CASSLADWTPTSPSTEAFF; j_call: TRBJ1-1; v_call: TRBV7-8; d_call: .; clone_size: .
cdr3_nt: TGTGCCAGCAGTTACTCGGTTTGGGACAGTTCACCCCTCCACTTT; cdr3_aa: CASSYSVWDSSPLHF; j_call: TRBJ1-6; v_call: TRBV6-5; d_call: TRBD1; clone_size: .
cdr3_nt: TGTGCCAGCTCACCAACCAGATCGGGTGGTGGCTACACCTTC; cdr3_aa: CASSPTRSGGGYTF; j_call: TRBJ1-2; v_call: TRBV18; d_call: .; clone_size: once
cdr3_nt: TGTGCCAGCAGTTATCAGCGCGAGCAGTACTTC; cdr3_aa: CASSYQREQYF; j_call: TRBJ2-7; v_call: TRBV2; d_call: .; clone_size: .
cdr3_nt: TGTGCCAGCAGCTTAGTTGGTACAGGCACAGATACGCAGTATTTT; cdr3_aa: CASSLVGTGTDTQYF; j_call: TRBJ2-3; v_call: TRBV7-2; d_call: .; clone_size: .
cdr3_nt: TGTGCCTGGACACGACAGGGCCGAACTGAAGCTTTCTTT; cdr3_aa: CAWTRQGRTEAFF; j_call: TRBJ1-1; v_call: TRBV30; d_call: TRBD1; clone_size: .
cdr3_nt: TGTGCCAGCAGCTTACAACAGACAGGGATCCGAGAGACCCAGTACTTC; cdr3_aa: CASSLQQTGIRETQYF; j_call: TRBJ2-5; v_call: TRBV7-8; d_call: TRBD1; clone_size: .
cdr3_nt: TGTGCCAGCAGTAAACCTCGGACGGACATTTTGAACACCGGGGAGCTGTTTTTT; cdr3_aa: CASSKPRTDILNTGELFF; j_call: TRBJ2-2; v_call: TRBV28; d_call: .; clone_size: .
cdr3_nt: TGTGCCAGTAGTATAGCAACAGCTAACACTGAAGCTTTCTTT; cdr3_aa: CASSIATANTEAFF; j_call: TRBJ1-1; v_call: TRBV19; d_call: .; clone_size: once
cdr3_nt: TGTGCCATTAGTTCCGGGGGAACCGGGGAGCTGTTTTTT; cdr3_aa: CAISSGGTGELFF; j_call: TRBJ2-2; v_call: TRBV10-3; d_call: .; clone_size: .
cdr3_nt: TGTGCCAGCAGTTTACAGGCAATCCGGCCCCAGCATTTT; cdr3_aa: CASSLQAIRPQHF; j_call: TRBJ1-5; v_call: TRBV28; d_call: .; clone_size: .
cdr3_nt: TGTGCCTGGAGTGTACGCGGGAGGGGCAATCAGCCCCAGCATTTT; cdr3_aa: CAWSVRGRGNQPQHF; j_call: TRBJ1-5; v_call: TRBV30; d_call: .; clone_size: medium-sized
cdr3_nt: TGTGCCAGCAGCAAATTGGAGGGAGGGGCCAAAAACATTCAGTACTTC; cdr3_aa: CASSKLEGGAKNIQYF; j_call: TRBJ2-4; v_call: TRBV21-1; d_call: .; clone_size: .
cdr3_nt: TGTGCCAGTAGTCCCCCGGCAGAAAGCTATGGCTACACCTTC; cdr3_aa: CASSPPAESYGYTF; j_call: TRBJ1-2; v_call: TRBV19; d_call: .; clone_size: .
cdr3_nt: TGTGCCAGCAGCCGGCAGGGGAACACTGAAGCTTTCTTT; cdr3_aa: CASSRQGNTEAFF; j_call: TRBJ1-1; v_call: TRBV7-6; d_call: .; clone_size: .
cdr3_nt: TGTGCCAGCAGCTTAGAAGGGACTCAATACGAGCAGTACTTC; cdr3_aa: CASSLEGTQYEQYF; j_call: TRBJ2-7; v_call: TRBV11-2; d_call: .; clone_size: .
cdr3_nt: TGTGCCTGGAGTCCCGCGCCAGATACGCAGTATTTT; cdr3_aa: CAWSPAPDTQYF; j_call: TRBJ2-3; v_call: TRBV30; d_call: .; clone_size: .
cdr3_nt: TGCAGCGTTGCCCTCGGGGGTGGCAAAAACATTCAGTACTTC; cdr3_aa: CSVALGGGKNIQYF; j_call: TRBJ2-4; v_call: TRBV29-1; d_call: .; clone_size: .
cdr3_nt: TGTGCCAGCACGACCGGGGGCGGGGCCTACAATGAGCAGTTCTTC; cdr3_aa: CASTTGGGAYNEQFF; j_call: TRBJ2-1; v_call: TRBV6-6; d_call: .; clone_size: .
cdr3_nt: TGTGCCAGCAGCTCCCTCAGTGGGGGGTTATATGAATGGGGGACCCAGTACTTC; cdr3_aa: CASSSLSGGLYEWGTQYF; j_call: TRBJ2-5; v_call: TRBV5-4; d_call: .; clone_size: few
cdr3_nt: TGCGCCAGCAGCTTCCGGGGGACTGCGAACACCGGGGAGCTGTTTTTT; cdr3_aa: CASSFRGTANTGELFF; j_call: TRBJ2-2; v_call: TRBV5-1; d_call: .; clone_size: .
cdr3_nt: TGTGCCAGCAGTGCGGGTAATGATGGGCAGCCTCGGGGGAATTCACCCCTCCACTTT; cdr3_aa: CASSAGNDGQPRGNSPLHF; j_call: TRBJ1-6; v_call: TRBV9; d_call: .; clone_size: .